The clone carrying this TCR beta chain has just a few counts. This record belongs to a study of blood T cell repertoires in COVID-19. Germline V gene lookup returns CDR1 MNHEY and CDR2 SMNVEV (reference sequence). This CDR3 region has 16 residues. The trim removed 5 bases at V and 5 bases at J, leaving 4 bases unmatched. How the authors handled the data: Amplified reference gene primers provided the basis for estimating nucleated cell counts. TCRdb's copy holds only in-frame clones and misses some; the assay was immunoSEQ multiplex PCR. The V and J calls and clone size were taken over from that table, and D and trimming were inferred from the DNA. The sample lists a few hundred thousand clones; 90% were seen once.

Sequencing input: PBMCs or T cells enriched from blood (not recorded which). The TCR comes from a woman aged 18-29 years with acute COVID-19. The chain joins TRBV27 to TRBJ2-1; 15 bases are shared with TRBD2. CDR3 sequence reads: CASSPRTSGGDNEQFF. CDR3 sequence (DNA): TGTGCCAGCAGTCCCAGGACTAGCGGGGGGGACAATGAGCAGTTCTTC.